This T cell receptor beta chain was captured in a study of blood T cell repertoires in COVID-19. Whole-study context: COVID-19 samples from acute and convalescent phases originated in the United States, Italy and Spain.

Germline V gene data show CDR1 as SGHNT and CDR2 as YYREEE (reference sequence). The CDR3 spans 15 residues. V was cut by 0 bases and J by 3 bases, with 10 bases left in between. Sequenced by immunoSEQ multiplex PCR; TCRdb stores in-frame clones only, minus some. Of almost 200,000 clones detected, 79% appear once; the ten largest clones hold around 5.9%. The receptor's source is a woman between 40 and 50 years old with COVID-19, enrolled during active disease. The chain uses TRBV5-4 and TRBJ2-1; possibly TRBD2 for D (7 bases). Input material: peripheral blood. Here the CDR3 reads CASSLEGGGYNEQFF. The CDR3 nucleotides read TGTGCCAGCAGCTTGGAAGGGGGGGGCTACAATGAGCAGTTCTTC. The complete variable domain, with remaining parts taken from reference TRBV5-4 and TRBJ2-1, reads ETGVTQSPTHLIKTRGQQVTLRCSSQSGHNTVSWYQQALGQGPQFIFQYYREEENGRGNFPPRFSGLQFPNYSSELNVNALELDDSALYLCASSLEGGGYNEQFFGPGTRLTVL.